This TCR beta chain was sequenced during a study of blood T cell repertoires in COVID-19. Turning to the study itself: Researchers got acute and convalescent COVID-19 samples from the United States, Italy and Spain.

Original processing notes: For nucleated cells, counts were estimated from reference gene primer amplification. The repertoire was sequenced with immunoSEQ multiplex PCR; TCRdb's copy has only in-frame clones and lacks some. That table supplies the V and J calls and clone size; D and trimming were determined from the DNA. The sample yields more than 95,000 clones, approximately 80% seen once. The V gene end was trimmed by 5 bases and the J gene end by 9 bases; junction bases not matched to a gene: 6. The CDR3 has 13 residues. Per germline, CDR1 WNHNN and CDR2 SYGVQD (reference sequence). Sequences were obtained from peripheral blood. The sequence was collected from a human donor in a cohort sampled during active COVID-19. The chain joins TRBV10-1 to TRBJ2-3, with 9 nucleotides matching TRBD2. The CDR3 here is CASSWSSGTTQYF. DNA of the CDR3: TGCGCCAGCAGTTGGTCTAGCGGGACCACGCAGTATTTT.